A selection of T cell receptor beta chains follows, all from one sample in a study of vaccination and CD4 T cells after COVID-19. TCRdb independently ran MiXCR on the PCR reads; one entry per CDR3 protein. The sample carries 15,000 to 20,000 distinct CDR3 sequences, 50% recorded once. These receptors' antigens are unknown. Sequenced sample: CD4+ T cells from blood, cultured in vitro. The receptor source for this set is a human donor who had recovered from COVID-19. Each CDR3 is given with its conserved first and last residue. D genes are given only for firm matches. Clone size, where shown, is once, few, many, or a class for clones that have expanded.

size: large; length: 14; J: TRBJ2-3; V: TRBV30; D: TRBD2; DNA: TGTGCCTGGAGTGGGGGCGGGAGAAGAGATACGCAGTATTTT; CDR3: CAWSGGGRRDTQYF
size: NA; length: 13; J: TRBJ1-5; V: TRBV6-2/TRBV6-3; D: TRBD1; DNA: TGTGCCAGCCAGCTACAGGGGAATCAGCCCCAGCATTTT; CDR3: CASQLQGNQPQHF
size: few; length: 16; J: TRBJ2-6; V: TRBV7-3; D: TRBD1; DNA: TGTGCCAGCAGCTTACTCACAGGGGCTGGGGCCAACGTCCTGACTTTC; CDR3: CASSLLTGAGANVLTF
size: few; length: 16; J: TRBJ2-7; V: TRBV7-2; D: NA; DNA: TGTGCCAGCAGCCCGTTGGGCCTAGCGAATACCTACGAGCAGTACTTC; CDR3: CASSPLGLANTYEQYF
size: NA; length: 14; J: TRBJ2-2; V: TRBV10-3; D: NA; DNA: TGTGCCTCCCTAAGGGACCCGCAGGCCGGGGAGCTGTTTTTT; CDR3: CASLRDPQAGELFF
size: few; length: 15; J: TRBJ1-4; V: TRBV15; D: NA; DNA: TGTGCCACCAGCTTAACCTACTCAACTAATGAAAAACTGTTTTTT; CDR3: CATSLTYSTNEKLFF
size: few; length: 14; J: TRBJ1-5; V: TRBV27; D: TRBD1; DNA: TGTGCCAGCAGTTTCGGACAGGAGTTGGCGCCCCAGCATTTT; CDR3: CASSFGQELAPQHF
size: NA; length: 13; J: TRBJ2-5; V: TRBV7-3; D: NA; DNA: TGTGCCAGCAGCTTAGAAGAATTAGGGACCCAGTACTTC; CDR3: CASSLEELGTQYF
size: few; length: 13; J: TRBJ1-2; V: TRBV6-1; D: NA; DNA: TGTGCCAGCAGTGAAGATGGAGAGAGGGGCTACACCTTC; CDR3: CASSEDGERGYTF
size: NA; length: 17; J: TRBJ1-5; V: TRBV7-3; D: NA; DNA: TGTGCCAGCAGCTTAATGATCTCCAGGGAGGGAAATCAGCCCCAGCATTTT; CDR3: CASSLMISREGNQPQHF
size: NA; length: 13; J: TRBJ1-2; V: TRBV10-3; D: NA; DNA: TGTGCCACCCAGACAGACTTAAACTATGGCTACACCTTC; CDR3: CATQTDLNYGYTF
size: NA; length: 15; J: TRBJ1-5; V: TRBV7-2; D: NA; DNA: TGTGCCAGCAGCTTAGAGGGAGGAGGAAATCAGCCCCAGCATTTT; CDR3: CASSLEGGGNQPQHF
size: few; length: 14; J: TRBJ1-1; V: TRBV27; D: TRBD1; DNA: TGTGCCAGCAGTGAACGACAGGGACCCACTGAAGCTTTCTTT; CDR3: CASSERQGPTEAFF
size: NA; length: 15; J: TRBJ1-5; V: TRBV6-2/TRBV6-3; D: TRBD1; DNA: TGTGCCAGCAGTCTCTTGACAGGGGGCAGTCAGCCCCAGCATTTT; CDR3: CASSLLTGGSQPQHF
size: once; length: 16; J: TRBJ1-6; V: TRBV6-1; D: TRBD1; DNA: TGTGCCAGCAGGACCGGGACAGGGGCCGATAATTCACCCCCCCACTTT; CDR3: CASRTGTGADNSPPHF
size: few; length: 14; J: TRBJ1-5; V: TRBV28; D: TRBD1; DNA: TGTGCCAGCAGTAGGGACAGCAACTTTAGGTCCCAGCATTTT; CDR3: CASSRDSNFRSQHF
size: NA; length: 13; J: TRBJ2-7; V: TRBV6-1; D: NA; DNA: TGTGCCAGCAGAGGCGGGGTGCACTACGAGCAGTACTTC; CDR3: CASRGGVHYEQYF
size: NA; length: 14; J: TRBJ1-2; V: TRBV12-3/TRBV12-4; D: NA; DNA: TGTGCCAGCGGACTACCCGAACAGCTCTATGGCTACACCTTC; CDR3: CASGLPEQLYGYTF
size: NA; length: 15; J: TRBJ2-7; V: TRBV11-3; D: NA; DNA: TGTGCCAGCAGCCCCCGGTGGGGGACAACCTACGAGCAGTACTTC; CDR3: CASSPRWGTTYEQYF
size: NA; length: 14; J: TRBJ1-1; V: TRBV20-1; D: TRBD1; DNA: TGCAGTGCTAGATCAGGGACAGGGGACACTGAAGCTTTCTTT; CDR3: CSARSGTGDTEAFF
size: few; length: 12; J: TRBJ2-1; V: TRBV24-1; D: TRBD1; DNA: TGTGCCACCAAGGGACAGTACAATGAGCAGTTCTTC; CDR3: CATKGQYNEQFF
size: NA; length: 16; J: TRBJ2-7; V: TRBV6-5; D: NA; DNA: TGTGCCAGCAGTTACTCTGGGGGTAGGAGCTCCTACGAGCAGTACTTC; CDR3: CASSYSGGRSSYEQYF
size: few; length: 13; J: TRBJ2-3; V: TRBV20-1; D: NA; DNA: TGCAGTGCTAGAGATGTGGGGACAGATACGCAGTATTTT; CDR3: CSARDVGTDTQYF
size: few; length: 14; J: TRBJ1-5; V: TRBV20-1; D: TRBD1; DNA: TGCAGTGCTACCGACAGGGTGGGGGATCAGCCCCAGCATTTT; CDR3: CSATDRVGDQPQHF
size: NA; length: 11; J: TRBJ1-1; V: TRBV6-1; D: TRBD1; DNA: TGTGCCAGCAGCCCCGACAGGGGAGCTTTCTTT; CDR3: CASSPDRGAFF
size: NA; length: 11; J: TRBJ2-1; V: TRBV4-2; D: NA; DNA: TGTGCCAGCAGCCTTAACAATGAGCAGTTCTTC; CDR3: CASSLNNEQFF
size: NA; length: 14; J: TRBJ2-1; V: TRBV5-4; D: TRBD2; DNA: TGTGCCAGCAGTTTCCTAGCGGGAGCAGGTGAGCAGTTCTTC; CDR3: CASSFLAGAGEQFF
size: NA; length: 15; J: TRBJ1-1; V: TRBV5-4; D: NA; DNA: TGTGCCAGCAGGGACCGACAGCGTGAATCGACTGAAGCTTTCTTT; CDR3: CASRDRQRESTEAFF
size: NA; length: 13; J: TRBJ1-2; V: TRBV4-1; D: NA; DNA: TGCGCCAGCAGCCAAGACGGGCACTATGGCTACACCTTC; CDR3: CASSQDGHYGYTF
size: once; length: 14; J: TRBJ1-1; V: TRBV20-1; D: NA; DNA: TGCAGTGCTAGGGATTTTCAGGGGAACACTGAAGCTTTCTTT; CDR3: CSARDFQGNTEAFF
size: few; length: 17; J: TRBJ2-1; V: TRBV7-7; D: TRBD2; DNA: TGTGCTAGCAGCTCGGGAACTGGACTAGCGGGAGAAAATGAGCAGTTCTTC; CDR3: CASSSGTGLAGENEQFF
size: few; length: 16; J: TRBJ2-5; V: TRBV20-1; D: TRBD2; DNA: TGCAGTGCTAGAGGCGGGACTAGCGGGGGTGGGGAGACCCAGTACTTC; CDR3: CSARGGTSGGGETQYF
size: few; length: 14; J: TRBJ2-5; V: TRBV6-1; D: NA; DNA: TGTGCCAGCAGTGAAGCAGGGGGGGCAGAGACCCAGTACTTC; CDR3: CASSEAGGAETQYF
size: NA; length: 13; J: TRBJ2-7; V: TRBV2; D: TRBD2; DNA: TGTGCCAGCAGGGGGGGGTCCTTCTACGAGCAGTACTTC; CDR3: CASRGGSFYEQYF
size: NA; length: 13; J: TRBJ1-1; V: TRBV12-5; D: NA; DNA: TGTGCTAGTGGGCCACAGGGGAACACTGAAGCTTTCTTT; CDR3: CASGPQGNTEAFF
size: NA; length: 17; J: TRBJ2-1; V: TRBV20-1; D: TRBD2; DNA: TGCAGTGCTACGGGGGACCCTCTAGCGGGAAACTACAATGAGCAGTTCTTC; CDR3: CSATGDPLAGNYNEQFF
size: NA; length: 11; J: TRBJ2-4; V: TRBV2; D: TRBD1; DNA: TGTGCCAGCAGTTTTGGGACAGCGCAGGACTTC; CDR3: CASSFGTAQDF
size: NA; length: 14; J: TRBJ1-5; V: TRBV5-1; D: NA; DNA: TGCGCCAGCAGCTGGGGCTATGGCAATCAGCCCCAGCATTTT; CDR3: CASSWGYGNQPQHF
size: NA; length: 13; J: TRBJ2-1; V: TRBV12-3/TRBV12-4; D: TRBD1; DNA: TGTGCCAGCAGACCCCCAGGGGGCCATGAGCAGTTCTTC; CDR3: CASRPPGGHEQFF
size: NA; length: 12; J: TRBJ1-5; V: TRBV10-3; D: NA; DNA: TGTGCCATCAGTATCGGCAATCAGCCCCAGCATTTT; CDR3: CAISIGNQPQHF
size: NA; length: 14; J: TRBJ2-5; V: TRBV20-1; D: NA; DNA: TGCAGTGCTAGAGATGGGGCAGCACAAGAGACCCAGTACTTC; CDR3: CSARDGAAQETQYF
size: NA; length: 16; J: TRBJ2-2; V: TRBV20-1; D: TRBD2; DNA: TGCAGTGCCCGCCCGGCGGGAGGGCCGGGCACCGGGGAGCTGTTTTTT; CDR3: CSARPAGGPGTGELFF
size: few; length: 12; J: TRBJ2-7; V: TRBV7-9; D: NA; DNA: TGTGCCAGCAGCTCACAGGGCTACGAGCAGTACTTC; CDR3: CASSSQGYEQYF
size: NA; length: 21; J: TRBJ2-6; V: TRBV7-8; D: TRBD1; DNA: TGTGCCAGCAGCTTACCCCTGACAGGGCCCGCGGATAGGTCTGGGGCCAACGTCCTGACTTTC; CDR3: CASSLPLTGPADRSGANVLTF
size: NA; length: 14; J: TRBJ1-1; V: TRBV27; D: NA; DNA: TGTGCCAGCAGTTTCAGTTCGATAGGGACTGAAGCTTTCTTT; CDR3: CASSFSSIGTEAFF
size: NA; length: 17; J: TRBJ2-5; V: TRBV24-1; D: TRBD2; DNA: TGTGCCACCAGTGATTCCTCCGGGACTAGCGGGAAAGAGACCCAGTACTTC; CDR3: CATSDSSGTSGKETQYF
size: NA; length: 21; J: TRBJ1-6; V: TRBV20-1; D: NA; DNA: TGCAGTGCTAGAGGACCACGGATAACCGGGGGCCAGAGCTCCTATAATTCACCCCTCCACTTT; CDR3: CSARGPRITGGQSSYNSPLHF
size: NA; length: 14; J: TRBJ1-4; V: TRBV7-9; D: NA; DNA: TGTGCCACAGCTCCCGGGGAGTGGAGTGAAAAACTGTTTTTT; CDR3: CATAPGEWSEKLFF
size: NA; length: 16; J: TRBJ2-4; V: TRBV12-3/TRBV12-4; D: TRBD2; DNA: TGTGCCAGCAGTCTTCGGGCGGTAGGGACTATCAACATTCAGTACTTC; CDR3: CASSLRAVGTINIQYF
size: NA; length: 17; J: TRBJ2-6; V: TRBV24-1; D: NA; DNA: TGTGCCACCAGTGAACCCGGGGCTAACTCTGGGGCCAACGTCCTGACTTTC; CDR3: CATSEPGANSGANVLTF
size: NA; length: 14; J: TRBJ2-3; V: TRBV6-4; D: NA; DNA: TGTGCCAGCAGCGAGGGGGAAGCCACAGATACGCAGTATTTT; CDR3: CASSEGEATDTQYF
size: few; length: 13; J: TRBJ1-1; V: TRBV7-2; D: TRBD1; DNA: TGTGCCAGCAGCCCCGACAGGGAGACTGAAGCTTTCTTT; CDR3: CASSPDRETEAFF